The 2 T cell receptor beta chains given below trace back to one sample, sequenced in a study of PD-1 blockade in classical Hodgkin lymphoma. Documented time point: cycle 4 day 1 (C4D1), after less than seven weeks of nivolumab. Every single patient, without exception, relapsed after autologous stem cell transplantation, and brentuximab vedotin exposure varied. TCRdb's copy holds only in-frame clones and misses some; the assay was immunoSEQ multiplex PCR. The sample yields nearly 20,000 clones, approximately 76% seen once. Sequencing was performed on peripheral blood mononuclear cells (PBMCs), taken before the fourth cycle of nivolumab. Source of these receptors: a human donor with classical Hodgkin lymphoma.

The J gene is TRBJ1-1, the V gene TRBV19; D call uncertain. The V end lost 2 bases, the J end lost 1 base, and 11 bases lay between the germline ends. The CDR3 has 15 residues. Germline lookup yields CDR1 LNHDA and CDR2 SQIVND (reference sequence). The DNA of the CDR3 is TGTGCCAGTAGTATATTCGCCGGCCCGAACACTGAAGCTTTCTTT. Its protein is CASSIFAGPNTEAFF.

V and J are TRBV27 and TRBJ2-1; D gene unclear. The CDR3 contains 15 residues. V gave up 7 bases and J gave up 3 bases, with 16 bases separating them. Germline V gene lookup returns CDR1 MNHEY and CDR2 SMNVEV (reference sequence). The CDR3 DNA is TGTGCCAGCACGTACGGGCGCGGAAGCTACAATGAGCAGTTCTTC. This sequence encodes CASTYGRGSYNEQFF.